This entry lists 5 T cell receptor beta chains sequenced from one sample in a study of beta chain features in type 1 diabetes. TCRB transcripts that were expressed got sequenced, as all of the isolated RNA had been reverse transcribed. Generated by immunoSEQ multiplex PCR, the TCRdb table keeps only in-frame clones and is missing some. The sample gives 600,000 to 700,000 clones, 10% to 15% of which show up once; 0.022% is in the top ten. Study-wide points: TCRB CDR3s were moderately but significantly shorter in Type 1 diabetes patients in all four CD4+ subsets.

Which antigens these TCRs recognize remains unknown. The sample taken for sequencing was naive CD4+ T cells from blood. These receptors were taken from a man aged 18 to 35 with type 1 diabetes.

This clone showed up just a few times. The V and J genes are TRBV7-3 and TRBJ2-3; D unresolved. Trimming removed 8 bases at V and 0 bases at J, with 6 bases between. The germline V gene encodes CDR1 SGHTA and CDR2 FQGTGA. The CDR3 runs 12 residues. The CDR3 region is CASAPSTDTQYF. CDR3 DNA sequence: TGTGCCAGCGCCCCTAGCACAGATACGCAGTATTTT.

This clone occurred a few times. This sequence joins TRBV18 and TRBJ2-1; 7 nucleotides align to TRBD1. Losses at the gene ends were 0 bases for V and 0 bases for J; bases not matched to a gene: 2. Germline CDR1 and CDR2: KGHSH and LQKENI. CDR3 size: 16 residues. The CDR3 loop is CASSPPTGSSYNEQFF. CDR3 DNA: TGTGCCAGCTCACCACCGACAGGGAGCTCCTACAATGAGCAGTTCTTC. The full variable domain, rest sourced from reference TRBV18 and TRBJ2-1, is NAGVMQNPRHLVRRRGQEARLRCSPMKGHSHVYWYRQLPEEGLKFMVYLQKENIIDESGMPKERFSAEFPKEGPSILRIQQVVRGDSAAYFCASSPPTGSSYNEQFFGPGTRLTVL.

Only a few counts were recorded for this clone. The chain joins TRBV30 to TRBJ1-1; D is uncertain. CDR1 is GTSNPN, CDR2 SVGIG, per germline (reference sequence). The CDR3 has 11 amino acids. The V end lost 5 bases, the J end lost 10 bases, and 14 bases lay between the germline ends. The CDR3 reads CAWGIDDRAFF. The CDR3 DNA reads as TGTGCCTGGGGCATCGACGACCGAGCTTTCTTT.

Concerning this clone itself: Mismatch with germline at one junction end may stem from a read error. J is TRBJ1-6 and V is TRBV7-9; 12 nucleotides align to TRBD1. Germline V gene sequence: CDR1 SEHNR, CDR2 FQNEAQ (reference sequence). The CDR3 covers 17 residues. This CDR3 is CASSWDGTGGYYSPLHF. Here the CDR3 DNA reads TGTGCCAGCAGCTGGGATGGGACAGGGGGCTATTATTCACCCCTCCACTTT.

This clone has a handful of counts. The chain joins TRBV6-1 to TRBJ1-5; D is possibly TRBD1 (5 bases). CDR1 MNHNS and CDR2 SASEGT come from the germline V gene. Trimming took off 6 bases at V and 6 bases at J, with 9 bases between the two ends. The CDR3 is 12 amino acids. CDR3 region: CASRGLLQPQHF. Written as DNA, the CDR3 is TGTGCCAGCAGGGGGCTACTTCAGCCCCAGCATTTT.